The text below deals with one T cell receptor beta chain. An end of the junction differs from the germline gene, which may be a read error. MiXCR, applied by TCRdb to the PCR reads, yields one record per CDR3 protein. The sample consists of 20,000 to 25,000 distinct CDR3 sequences, 30% to 35% of them appearing once. The source of the sample is a study of tumor-infiltrating lymphocytes in oesophageal squamous cell carcinoma. The germline gives CDR1 LNHDA, CDR2 SQIVND (reference sequence). The CDR3 is 14 amino acids. The sequenced sample was esophageal tumor tissue. The TCR sequence derives from a female donor with esophageal squamous cell carcinoma. The rearrangement links TRBV19 to TRBJ2-7, with D maybe TRBD2 (5 bases). The CDR3, as DNA: TGTGCCAGTAGTATACCCATAGCCACCGGGGAGCTGTATTTT. Amino acid sequence: CASSIPIATGELYF.